Shown below are 4 T cell receptor beta chains from a single sample sequenced in a study of shared clonotypes between healthy human individuals. Produced via immunoSEQ multiplex PCR; TCRdb's table is partial and in-frame only. Altogether 110,000 or so clones are present, around 65% being singletons, with the ten largest covering roughly 24%. Sequencing used memory CD8+ T cells sorted from blood. Subset here: CD45RO+ cells pooled with CCR7-negative TemRA cells. The receptors shown here come from a woman between 25 and 40 years old in good health.

V usage is TRBV25-1 and J usage is TRBJ2-7; TRBD2 aligns across 14 bases. V was clipped by 6 bases and J by 5 bases; unmatched bases: 12. The CDR3 extends over 17 amino acids. The germline V gene encodes CDR1 MGHDK and CDR2 SYGVNS. The CDR3 spells CASSDYSGTSGSDEQYF. The DNA of the CDR3 is TGTGCCAGCAGCGATTATTCCGGGACTAGCGGGAGTGACGAGCAGTACTTC.

This clone was recorded many times. The sample holds other DNA sequences that translate to the same CDR3. The chain carries TRBV4-2 and TRBJ2-5; TRBD2 matches 8 bases. V shed 0 bases, J shed 1 base, and the junction held 1 base outside the gene matches. In germline, CDR1 is LGHNA, CDR2 YNFKEQ. This CDR3 has 15 residues. The CDR3 protein is CASSQDREGQETQYF. The CDR3 region has the DNA TGTGCCAGCAGCCAAGACCGGGAGGGCCAAGAGACCCAGTACTTC.

As to this clone: A read error may be the cause here, since a much bigger clone is one base away. Distinct nucleotide sequences in the sample also encode this CDR3. J is TRBJ1-1 and V is TRBV7-9; perhaps TRBD1 as D (6 bases). V was trimmed by 4 bases and J by 2 bases, leaving 11 bases between them. CDR1 SEHNR and CDR2 FQNEAQ come from the germline V gene (reference sequence). This CDR3 has 14 amino acids. In DNA, the CDR3 is TGTGCCAGCAGCTCTGCGACAGGAAACACTGAAGCTTTCTTT. Translated, it gives CASSSATGNTEAFF.

The J gene is TRBJ1-2, the V gene TRBV28, with 9 bases that match TRBD1. Germline V gene sequence: CDR1 MDHEN, CDR2 SYDVKM. V lost 6 bases, J lost 4 bases, and 9 bases stayed unmatched. This CDR3 has 15 residues. The chain's CDR3 is CASRRTGGSGYGYTF. The CDR3 region has the DNA TGTGCCAGCAGACGTACAGGGGGCTCAGGCTATGGCTACACCTTC.